These T cell receptor beta chains were read from a single sample in a study of cytomegalovirus exposure and HLA in healthy donors. Method: immunoSEQ multiplex PCR; TCRdb's copy keeps in-frame clones and lacks some. This table holds around 50,000 clones, 60% to 85% found once. Sequencing used PBMCs. These receptors originate from a man aged 25 to 40 in good health and CMV-seropositive. The CDR3 runs from the conserved cysteine through the conserved F or W. The order of the fields is J gene, clone size, V gene, D gene, CDR3 protein, CDR3 DNA. The D gene is left open where the match is weak. Clone size is given for some rows only: seen once, a few or many times, or a class if the clone is expanded.

j_gene: TRBJ2-4
abundance: NA
v_gene: TRBV9
d_gene: NA
CDR3aa: CASSVAGLAKNIQYF
CDR3nt: TGTGCCAGCAGCGTAGCAGGGCTGGCCAAAAACATTCAGTACTTC

j_gene: TRBJ1-5
abundance: NA
v_gene: TRBV19
d_gene: NA
CDR3aa: CASSPGGLNQPQHF
CDR3nt: TGTGCCAGTAGTCCGGGTGGACTCAATCAGCCTCAGCATTTT

j_gene: TRBJ2-1
abundance: NA
v_gene: TRBV5-1
d_gene: TRBD1
CDR3aa: CASSPGQGVYEQFF
CDR3nt: TGCGCCAGCAGCCCGGGACAGGGAGTCTATGAGCAGTTCTTC

j_gene: TRBJ2-2
abundance: NA
v_gene: TRBV27
d_gene: TRBD1
CDR3aa: CASSGGASTGELFF
CDR3nt: TGTGCCAGCTCAGGGGGCGCGAGTACCGGGGAGCTGTTTTTT

j_gene: TRBJ1-2
abundance: NA
v_gene: TRBV4-1
d_gene: TRBD1
CDR3aa: CASSQDSGTAYGYTF
CDR3nt: TGCGCCAGCAGCCAAGATAGCGGGACAGCATATGGCTACACCTTC

j_gene: TRBJ1-5
abundance: NA
v_gene: TRBV2
d_gene: TRBD1
CDR3aa: CASSTGQGAQSNQPQHF
CDR3nt: TGTGCCAGCAGTACGGGACAGGGGGCCCAAAGCAATCAGCCCCAGCATTTT

j_gene: TRBJ2-2
abundance: few
v_gene: TRBV7-3
d_gene: NA
CDR3aa: CASSLIVTGELFF
CDR3nt: TGTGCCAGCAGCTTAATAGTCACCGGGGAGCTGTTTTTT

j_gene: TRBJ2-3
abundance: NA
v_gene: TRBV5-1
d_gene: NA
CDR3aa: CASSLAEADTQYF
CDR3nt: TGCGCCAGCAGCTTGGCCGAGGCAGATACGCAGTATTTT

j_gene: TRBJ2-1
abundance: few
v_gene: TRBV5-6
d_gene: TRBD1
CDR3aa: CASSGTGGAEQFF
CDR3nt: TGTGCCAGCAGCGGGACAGGGGGCGCGGAGCAGTTCTTC

j_gene: TRBJ1-1
abundance: NA
v_gene: TRBV5-1
d_gene: NA
CDR3aa: CASSFSGNTEAFF
CDR3nt: TGCGCCAGCAGCTTTTCCGGGAACACTGAAGCTTTCTTT

j_gene: TRBJ1-4
abundance: NA
v_gene: TRBV9
d_gene: TRBD1
CDR3aa: CASSVRTGPNEKLFF
CDR3nt: TGTGCCAGCAGCGTTAGGACAGGGCCTAATGAAAAACTGTTTTTT

j_gene: TRBJ2-7
abundance: NA
v_gene: TRBV7-7
d_gene: NA
CDR3aa: CASSLELGNEQYF
CDR3nt: TGTGCCAGCAGCTTAGAGTTGGGCAACGAGCAGTACTTC

j_gene: TRBJ1-1
abundance: NA
v_gene: TRBV5-1
d_gene: NA
CDR3aa: CASSLDTGWGTEAFF
CDR3nt: TGCGCCAGCAGCTTGGATACGGGATGGGGCACTGAAGCTTTCTTT

j_gene: TRBJ2-5
abundance: NA
v_gene: TRBV6-4
d_gene: TRBD2
CDR3aa: CASKPSGGSETQYF
CDR3nt: TGTGCCAGCAAGCCTAGCGGGGGATCTGAGACCCAGTACTTC

j_gene: TRBJ1-1
abundance: NA
v_gene: TRBV4-1
d_gene: NA
CDR3aa: CASSRQGTVNTEAFF
CDR3nt: TGCGCCAGCAGCCGGCAGGGCACCGTGAACACTGAAGCTTTCTTT

j_gene: TRBJ1-2
abundance: NA
v_gene: TRBV19
d_gene: NA
CDR3aa: CASSIDLSPGGYTF
CDR3nt: TGTGCCAGTAGTATAGATCTTTCGCCGGGTGGCTACACCTTC

j_gene: TRBJ2-7
abundance: NA
v_gene: TRBV7-8
d_gene: TRBD1
CDR3aa: CASSPWGTGKGYEQYF
CDR3nt: TGTGCCAGCAGCCCGTGGGGGACAGGGAAAGGATACGAGCAGTACTTC

j_gene: TRBJ2-3
abundance: NA
v_gene: TRBV6-5
d_gene: TRBD1
CDR3aa: CASRTTGADTQYF
CDR3nt: TGTGCCAGCCGCACAACAGGGGCAGATACGCAGTATTTT

j_gene: TRBJ2-3
abundance: NA
v_gene: TRBV10-3
d_gene: TRBD2
CDR3aa: CAISGKAGGTDTQYF
CDR3nt: TGTGCCATCAGTGGAAAAGCGGGGGGAACAGATACGCAGTATTTT

j_gene: TRBJ1-3
abundance: NA
v_gene: TRBV6-5
d_gene: NA
CDR3aa: CASSYSGGTSGNTIYF
CDR3nt: TGTGCCAGCAGTTACTCTGGAGGGACCTCTGGAAACACCATATATTTT

j_gene: TRBJ2-3
abundance: NA
v_gene: TRBV10-3
d_gene: TRBD2
CDR3aa: CATKPSGGTDTQYF
CDR3nt: TGTGCCACGAAACCTAGCGGGGGTACAGATACGCAGTATTTT

j_gene: TRBJ1-5
abundance: NA
v_gene: TRBV10-3
d_gene: TRBD1
CDR3aa: CAISGGTGGNQPQHF
CDR3nt: TGTGCCATCAGTGGCGGGACAGGGGGCAATCAGCCCCAGCATTTT

j_gene: TRBJ1-3
abundance: NA
v_gene: TRBV4-1
d_gene: TRBD1
CDR3aa: CASSQAGQGGNTIYF
CDR3nt: TGCGCCAGCAGCCAAGCAGGACAGGGTGGAAACACCATATATTTT

j_gene: TRBJ1-3
abundance: NA
v_gene: TRBV7-6
d_gene: TRBD1
CDR3aa: CASRPRGAGNTIYF
CDR3nt: TGTGCCAGCAGACCCAGGGGGGCTGGAAACACCATATATTTT

j_gene: TRBJ2-7
abundance: NA
v_gene: TRBV7-2
d_gene: TRBD1
CDR3aa: CASSPNDRDEQYF
CDR3nt: TGTGCCAGCAGTCCAAACGACAGGGACGAGCAGTACTTC

j_gene: TRBJ1-6
abundance: NA
v_gene: TRBV21-1
d_gene: NA
CDR3aa: CASSRGINRVVMNSPLHF
CDR3nt: TGTGCCAGCAGCAGAGGAATTAACAGGGTTGTTATGAATTCACCCCTCCACTTT

j_gene: TRBJ2-1
abundance: NA
v_gene: TRBV4-1
d_gene: TRBD2
CDR3aa: CASSQALLAGGPGDEQFF
CDR3nt: TGCGCCAGCAGCCAAGCCTTACTAGCGGGGGGGCCTGGGGATGAGCAGTTCTTC

j_gene: TRBJ2-3
abundance: NA
v_gene: TRBV7-3
d_gene: NA
CDR3aa: CASSEGADTQYF
CDR3nt: TGTGCCAGCAGCGAGGGCGCAGATACGCAGTATTTT

j_gene: TRBJ1-3
abundance: NA
v_gene: TRBV19
d_gene: TRBD1
CDR3aa: CASSLNRQGEESGNTIYF
CDR3nt: TGTGCCAGTAGTCTCAATCGACAGGGGGAAGAATCTGGAAACACCATATATTTT

j_gene: TRBJ2-1
abundance: NA
v_gene: TRBV29-1
d_gene: NA
CDR3aa: CSVDGSSYNEQFF
CDR3nt: TGCAGCGTTGACGGGAGCTCCTACAATGAGCAGTTCTTC

j_gene: TRBJ2-3
abundance: NA
v_gene: TRBV5-1
d_gene: TRBD2
CDR3aa: CASSSLTSGNTDTQYF
CDR3nt: TGCGCCAGCAGCTCTTTGACTAGCGGAAACACAGATACGCAGTATTTT

j_gene: TRBJ2-1
abundance: NA
v_gene: TRBV6-6
d_gene: NA
CDR3aa: CASSYDTGVYNEQFF
CDR3nt: TGTGCCAGCAGTTACGACACGGGGGTCTACAATGAGCAGTTCTTC

j_gene: TRBJ1-3
abundance: few
v_gene: TRBV13
d_gene: NA
CDR3aa: CASSPGRRTGNTIYF
CDR3nt: TGTGCCAGCTCTCCCGGTAGGAGAACGGGAAACACCATATATTTT

j_gene: TRBJ2-7
abundance: NA
v_gene: TRBV19
d_gene: NA
CDR3aa: CASSSGTLTFYEQYF
CDR3nt: TGTGCCAGTAGTAGCGGGACCCTGACCTTCTACGAGCAGTACTTC

j_gene: TRBJ2-7
abundance: NA
v_gene: TRBV21-1
d_gene: NA
CDR3aa: CASSNSRGQGEQYF
CDR3nt: TGTGCCAGCAGCAACTCCAGGGGGCAGGGCGAGCAGTACTTC

j_gene: TRBJ1-3
abundance: NA
v_gene: TRBV5-1
d_gene: NA
CDR3aa: CASSFGGRGNTIYF
CDR3nt: TGCGCCAGCAGCTTCGGGGGGCGCGGAAACACCATATATTTT

j_gene: TRBJ2-2
abundance: NA
v_gene: TRBV6-5
d_gene: NA
CDR3aa: CASSYSTVPGELFF
CDR3nt: TGTGCCAGCAGTTACTCGACAGTTCCCGGGGAGCTGTTTTTT

j_gene: TRBJ2-7
abundance: NA
v_gene: TRBV6-1
d_gene: NA
CDR3aa: CASTIDNPYEQYF
CDR3nt: TGTGCCAGCACAATCGACAACCCCTACGAGCAGTACTTC

j_gene: TRBJ1-2
abundance: NA
v_gene: TRBV5-1
d_gene: TRBD1
CDR3aa: CASRTGNYGYTF
CDR3nt: TGCGCCAGCCGGACAGGGAACTATGGCTACACCTTC

j_gene: TRBJ2-7
abundance: NA
v_gene: TRBV5-1
d_gene: NA
CDR3aa: CASSLPEPTSYEQYF
CDR3nt: TGCGCCAGCAGCTTGCCAGAACCGACATCCTACGAGCAGTACTTC

j_gene: TRBJ1-1
abundance: NA
v_gene: TRBV19
d_gene: NA
CDR3aa: CASSQNFQEAFF
CDR3nt: TGTGCCAGTAGTCAAAACTTTCAAGAAGCTTTCTTT

j_gene: TRBJ1-4
abundance: NA
v_gene: TRBV11-2
d_gene: NA
CDR3aa: CASSPATATGEKLFF
CDR3nt: TGTGCCAGCAGCCCGGCCACAGCTACGGGGGAAAAACTGTTTTTT

j_gene: TRBJ2-2
abundance: NA
v_gene: TRBV9
d_gene: TRBD2
CDR3aa: CASSVVERGAKGELFF
CDR3nt: TGTGCCAGCAGCGTAGTCGAGCGGGGGGCCAAGGGGGAGCTGTTTTTT

j_gene: TRBJ2-7
abundance: NA
v_gene: TRBV29-1
d_gene: NA
CDR3aa: CSVEAPTGSHEQYF
CDR3nt: TGCAGCGTTGAAGCCCCGACAGGTTCGCACGAGCAGTACTTC

j_gene: TRBJ1-2
abundance: NA
v_gene: TRBV30
d_gene: NA
CDR3aa: CAWSKRSGGYTF
CDR3nt: TGTGCCTGGAGTAAACGATCGGGTGGCTACACCTTC

j_gene: TRBJ1-3
abundance: NA
v_gene: TRBV6-5
d_gene: NA
CDR3aa: CASSYKGIGDTIYF
CDR3nt: TGTGCCAGCAGTTACAAGGGGATTGGCGACACCATATATTTT

j_gene: TRBJ1-1
abundance: NA
v_gene: TRBV6-1
d_gene: TRBD1
CDR3aa: CASRGQGWTEAFF
CDR3nt: TGTGCCAGCAGGGGACAGGGTTGGACTGAAGCTTTCTTT

j_gene: TRBJ1-5
abundance: once
v_gene: TRBV29-1
d_gene: TRBD1
CDR3aa: CRPSGGCGAILGQPQHF
CDR3nt: TGCAGGCCTTCAGGGGGTTGCGGCGCAATTTTAGGTCAGCCCCAGCATTTT

j_gene: TRBJ1-6
abundance: NA
v_gene: TRBV15
d_gene: TRBD1
CDR3aa: CATSLRDRSNSPLHF
CDR3nt: TGTGCCACCAGCCTGCGGGACAGGTCTAATTCACCCCTCCACTTT

j_gene: TRBJ2-1
abundance: NA
v_gene: TRBV2
d_gene: TRBD1
CDR3aa: CASSLDRGQYNEQFF
CDR3nt: TGTGCCAGCAGTTTAGACAGGGGTCAATACAATGAGCAGTTCTTC

j_gene: TRBJ2-6
abundance: NA
v_gene: TRBV29-1
d_gene: NA
CDR3aa: CSVPSSGANVLTF
CDR3nt: TGCAGCGTTCCGAGCTCTGGGGCCAACGTCCTGACTTTC

j_gene: TRBJ2-7
abundance: NA
v_gene: TRBV6-1
d_gene: NA
CDR3aa: CASSLTGRTYEQYF
CDR3nt: TGTGCCAGCAGTTTAACAGGCAGGACCTACGAGCAGTACTTC

j_gene: TRBJ1-1
abundance: NA
v_gene: TRBV6-5
d_gene: NA
CDR3aa: CASSYTSNTEAFF
CDR3nt: TGTGCCAGCAGTTACACATCGAACACTGAAGCTTTCTTT

j_gene: TRBJ1-1
abundance: NA
v_gene: TRBV7-6
d_gene: NA
CDR3aa: CASSAAPRGNTEAFF
CDR3nt: TGTGCCAGCAGCGCTGCCCCCAGGGGTAACACTGAAGCTTTCTTT